Included here is one TCR beta chain sequence, with context. The repertoire was sequenced with immunoSEQ multiplex PCR; TCRdb's copy has only in-frame clones and lacks some. This table has about 480,000 clones, about 88% appearing once. The CDR3 runs to 13 residues. Germline V gene lookup returns CDR1 MNHEY and CDR2 SMNVEV (reference sequence). With V trimmed by 10 bases and J by 4 bases, 6 bases remained unmatched. The record originates from a study of blood T cell repertoires in COVID-19. The clonotype was recovered from a woman between 45 and 60 years old with COVID-19, enrolled during active disease. The sample consisted of peripheral blood. The chain links TRBV27 to TRBJ2-1; 8 bases are a match to TRBD1. The CDR3 spells CATLRTGYNEQFF. The CDR3 DNA sequence: TGTGCCACCCTACGGACAGGGTACAATGAGCAGTTCTTC.